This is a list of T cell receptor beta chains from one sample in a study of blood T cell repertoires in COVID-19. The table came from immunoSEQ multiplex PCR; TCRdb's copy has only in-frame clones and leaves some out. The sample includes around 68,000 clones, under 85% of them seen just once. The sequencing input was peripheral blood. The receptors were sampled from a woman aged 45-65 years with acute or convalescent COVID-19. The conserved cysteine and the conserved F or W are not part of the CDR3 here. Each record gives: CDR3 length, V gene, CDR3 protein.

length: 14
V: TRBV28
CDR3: ASTTGTSGRRETQY

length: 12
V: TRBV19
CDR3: ASSLERRESPLH

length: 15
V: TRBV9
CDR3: ASSAQTGQGSTDTQY

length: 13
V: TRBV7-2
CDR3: ASSPSGGLSYEQY

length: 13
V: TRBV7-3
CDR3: ASSSLAGGYNEQF

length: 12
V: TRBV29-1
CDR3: SVEFAGQNYGYT

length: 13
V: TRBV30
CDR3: AWTEGASSYNEQF

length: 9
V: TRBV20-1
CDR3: SAVRGQGYT

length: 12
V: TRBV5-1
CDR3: ASSLSGVNYGYT

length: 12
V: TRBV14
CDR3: ASSPPEWRSEQY

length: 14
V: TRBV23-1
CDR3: ARESVGVPSNQPQH

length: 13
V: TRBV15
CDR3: ATSEGRRENTEAF

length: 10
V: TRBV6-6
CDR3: ASSQQSNEQF

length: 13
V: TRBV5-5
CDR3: ASSLEWGANYGYT

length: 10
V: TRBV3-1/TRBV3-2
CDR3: ASSQDRGKQY

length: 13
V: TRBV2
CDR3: ASSEEWTSNNEQF

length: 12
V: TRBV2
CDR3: ASSDWAGQTEAF

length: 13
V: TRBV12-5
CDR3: ASGLSGGALGEQF

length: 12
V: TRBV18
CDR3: ASSTRASSYEQY

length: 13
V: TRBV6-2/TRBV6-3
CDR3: ASSSYRDTYNEQF

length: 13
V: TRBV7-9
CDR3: ASSFGQASYYGYT

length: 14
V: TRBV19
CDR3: ASSLPRRASYNEQF

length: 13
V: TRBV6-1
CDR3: ASTLFLPGQARPD

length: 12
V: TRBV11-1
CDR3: ASSLIFHTGELF

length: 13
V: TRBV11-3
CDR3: ASSFRLRQGYEQY

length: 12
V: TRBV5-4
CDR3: ASSTGQGYYGYT

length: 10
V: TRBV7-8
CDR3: ARGGQGETQY

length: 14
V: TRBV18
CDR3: ASSPPTGRSYNEQF

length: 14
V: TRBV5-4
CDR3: ASGKAGGPGTGELF

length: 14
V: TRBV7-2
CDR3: ASSLGGSGGYNEQF

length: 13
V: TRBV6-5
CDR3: ASSRDRAVDSPLH

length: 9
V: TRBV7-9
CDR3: ASSQNIKLF

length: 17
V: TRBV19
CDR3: ASSSSGTSGRANTGELF

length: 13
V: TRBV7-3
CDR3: ASSLDFGDSYEQY

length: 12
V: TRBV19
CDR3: ASKPLDRNTEAF

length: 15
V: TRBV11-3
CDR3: ASSSIPAAGGGGELF

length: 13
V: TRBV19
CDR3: ASTGLHEGNQPQH

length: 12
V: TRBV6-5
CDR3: ASSQGQYNEKLF

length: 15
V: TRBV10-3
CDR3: AISESTGSSGANVLT

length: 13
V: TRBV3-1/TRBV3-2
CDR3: ASSQALRVGETQY

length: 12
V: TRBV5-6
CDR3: ASSPPGQNYGYT

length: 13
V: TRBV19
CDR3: ASSSLAGAGHEQY

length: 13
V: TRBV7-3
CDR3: ASNEWGANTGELF

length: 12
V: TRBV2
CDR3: ASNLVGTVQPQH

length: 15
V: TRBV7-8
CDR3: ASTSPGGGPQADTQY

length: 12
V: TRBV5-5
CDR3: ASSFDRGNYGYT

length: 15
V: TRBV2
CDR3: ASSRQNVQGMNTEAF

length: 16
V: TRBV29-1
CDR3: SAAQGGLAGGYTGELF

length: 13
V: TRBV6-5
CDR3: ASSYSPQGGTEAF

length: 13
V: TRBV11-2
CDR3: ASSLALGPYNEQF

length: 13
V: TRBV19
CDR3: ASSMGGTTPDTQY

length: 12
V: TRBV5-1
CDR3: ASSFVQGADTIY

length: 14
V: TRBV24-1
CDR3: ATSNPRTGGYNEQF

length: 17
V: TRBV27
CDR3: ASSLFYGTGVATNEKLF

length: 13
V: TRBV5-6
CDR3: ASSTRDRANTEAF

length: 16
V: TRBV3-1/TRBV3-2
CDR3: ASSLYQIGGPNGEKLF

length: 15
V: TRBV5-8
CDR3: ASSLGDSSEGGQPQH

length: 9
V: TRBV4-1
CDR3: ASSHPGSYT

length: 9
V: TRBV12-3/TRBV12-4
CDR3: ASSPGSPLH

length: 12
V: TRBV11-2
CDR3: ASSSMTGVDIQY